This T cell receptor beta chain was profiled in a study of CD8 T cells in Susac syndrome. V dropped 5 bases and J dropped 1 base, with 11 bases sitting between them. CDR1 is GTSNPN, CDR2 SVGIG, per germline (reference sequence). CDR3 length equals 13 residues. Reverse transcription of about 0.45 to 1 ug RNA was carried out with random hexamers. Across 54 Vbeta and 13 Jbeta, TCR beta CDR3 was amplified with immunoSEQ multiplex PCR. TCRdb independently ran MiXCR on the immunoSEQ multiplex PCR reads; one entry per CDR3 protein. This table has more than 150,000 distinct CDR3 sequences, over 85% appearing once.

Sample: CD8+ T cells from PBMCs. The chain couples TRBV30 to TRBJ1-2, with unresolved D. The TCR comes from a human donor with multiple sclerosis. DNA for the CDR3: TGTGCCTGGGAGCCCAAGGATAACTATGGCTACACCTTC. The encoded protein is CAWEPKDNYGYTF.